The 2 T cell receptor beta chains below come from one sample, sequenced in a study of PD-1 blockade in classical Hodgkin lymphoma. Described time point: cycle 4 day 1 (C4D1), after 6 weeks of nivolumab. Each and every patient relapsed after autologous stem cell transplantation, and patients got differing brentuximab vedotin exposure. Repertoires were generated with immunoSEQ multiplex PCR, while TCRdb's copy carries only in-frame clones and drops some. Altogether 41,000 or so clones are present, around 69% being singletons, with the ten largest covering about 2.7%. The sample consisted of peripheral blood mononuclear cells (PBMCs), taken before the fourth cycle of nivolumab. Receptors originate from a human donor with classical Hodgkin lymphoma.

The chain recombines TRBV19 with TRBJ1-1, with TRBD1 matching 8 bases. This CDR3 has 16 residues. V lost 7 bases and J lost 1; bases outside the gene matches: 11. Germline loops: CDR1 LNHDA, CDR2 SQIVND (reference sequence). DNA of the CDR3: TGTGCCAGTATCCCCGGGACAGGCCTCGGGAACACTGAAGCTTTCTTT. Protein sequence: CASIPGTGLGNTEAFF.

The sample holds one count of this clone. The rearrangement links TRBV7-9 to TRBJ2-1; 9 bases are shared with TRBD1. Germline lookup yields CDR1 SEHNR and CDR2 FQNEAQ (reference sequence). The J segment lost 8 bases and the V segment lost 6 bases, leaving 14 bases of the junction unmatched. The CDR3 runs 16 residues. The CDR3 DNA follows: TGTGCCAGCAGTCAAGACAGGGGGTTTCTACGCGATGAGCAGTTCTTC. This codes for CASSQDRGFLRDEQFF.